This T cell receptor beta chain was identified in a study of blood T cell repertoires in COVID-19. Study at large: Samples came from the United States, Italy and Spain, spanning acute and convalescent COVID-19. T cells, B-cell-depleted T cells, or PBMCs provided the cDNA or gDNA that served as material.

Germline CDR1 is SQVTM and CDR2 is ANQGSEA. The V end was cut by 0 bases, the J end by 0 bases, with 11 bases between. This CDR3 has 15 amino acids. Here immunoSEQ multiplex PCR was the method, and the copy in TCRdb shows in-frame clones only, minus some. The data hold about 77,000 clones, with under 95% observed a single time. J is TRBJ1-1 and V is TRBV29-1; D gene uncertain. The source is a woman older than 75 with active or convalescent COVID-19. The source material was peripheral blood. The CDR3 protein is CSVEDIAGMNTEAFF. The CDR3 nucleotides read TGCAGCGTTGAAGACATTGCCGGGATGAACACTGAAGCTTTCTTT.